This TCR beta chain derives from a study of T cell responses to AZD1222 COVID-19 vaccine. Overall study findings and caveats: Donors in the cohort were predominantly white British and more often female, and clonal diversity was possibly underestimated.

Trimming took 2 bases from V and 4 from J; bases not matched to a gene: 8. Germline V lookup: CDR1 SGHDT, CDR2 YYEEEE. CDR3 size: 15 residues. This clone has more than one count but fewer than ten. Its antigen remains unknown. Produced via immunoSEQ multiplex PCR; TCRdb's table is partial and in-frame only. The data contain approximately 110,000 clones, about 87% of them singletons. The chain combines TRBV5-6 with TRBJ2-5, with 7 bases matching TRBD2. Sequenced material: peripheral blood, taken on day 0 of AZD1222 vaccination. The sequence derives from an adult in good health. DNA for the CDR3: TGTGCCAGCAGCTTCGGACTAGGCTCAGGAGAGACCCAGTACTTC. Amino acids: CASSFGLGSGETQYF.